These 12 T cell receptor beta chains were all obtained from the same sample, sequenced in a study of cytomegalovirus exposure and HLA in healthy donors. Sequencing was performed with immunoSEQ multiplex PCR; in TCRdb, only in-frame clones are kept and a portion is missing. The table records 220,000 or so clones, roughly 84% of them present only once. The sample taken for sequencing was PBMCs. The receptors derive from a woman aged 25 to 39 in good health and CMV-seropositive.

V gene TRBV30 combines with J gene TRBJ2-3; 7 bases map to TRBD1. After removal of 8 bases from V and 2 bases from J, the junction contained 7 bases not matched to a gene. The germline V gene encodes CDR1 GTSNPN and CDR2 SVGIG (reference sequence). This CDR3 has 13 residues. The CDR3 sequence: CAGTEFHTDTQYF. CDR3 nucleotide sequence: TGTGCCGGGACAGAATTTCACACAGATACGCAGTATTTT.

This rearrangement joins TRBV6-5 to TRBJ1-1; no clear D. Trimming took 5 bases from V and 2 from J, leaving 12 bases between them. CDR1 MNHEY and CDR2 SVGAGI come from the germline V gene. CDR3 length: 14 amino acids. For the CDR3, the DNA is TGTGCCAGCAGTCAATCTAGCCCTAACACTGAAGCTTTCTTT. Translating gives CASSQSSPNTEAFF.

This chain connects TRBV27 to TRBJ2-1, with a weak D call TRBD1 (6 bases). CDR1 is MNHEY, CDR2 SMNVEV, per germline (reference sequence). The CDR3 covers 15 residues. V was clipped by 6 bases and J by 4 bases, with 16 bases between them. The CDR3 DNA reads TGTGCCAGCAGGAGGGGACATGGGGCATACAATGAGCAGTTCTTC. Its translation: CASRRGHGAYNEQFF.

This clone was recorded once. The genes are TRBV6-7 and TRBJ2-7; D is ambiguous. TRBV6-7 counts as an open reading frame of uncertain function. The V gene lost 0 bases and the J gene lost 0 bases, with 15 bases spanning the gap. The CDR3 has 17 amino acids. CDR3 region: CASSYSNTEEDSYEQYF. The CDR3 coding sequence is TGTGCCAGCAGTTACTCCAATACAGAGGAAGACTCCTACGAGCAGTACTTC.

V usage is TRBV4-2 and J usage is TRBJ1-2, with TRBD1 identical over 7 bases. CDR3 length equals 12 residues. The J segment lost 10 bases and the V segment lost 1 base, leaving 3 bases of the junction unmatched. Germline V gives CDR1 LGHNA, CDR2 YNFKEQ. Here the CDR3 reads CASSQGQGAYTF. The CDR3 DNA sequence: TGTGCCAGCAGCCAAGGACAGGGTGCCTACACCTTC.

This clone has a handful of counts. V usage is TRBV11-2 and J usage is TRBJ2-2; D gene unclear. Germline V gene sequence: CDR1 SGHAT, CDR2 FQNNGV. V lost 5 bases and J 4 bases, leaving 8 bases between the germline ends. CDR3 length: 13 amino acids. The CDR3 DNA sequence: TGTGCCAGCAGCGTCATATCCACCGGGGAGCTGTTTTTT. This sequence encodes CASSVISTGELFF. The full variable domain, in which reference TRBV11-2 and TRBJ2-2 provide the parts outside the CDR3, is EAGVAQSPRYKIIEKRQSVAFWCNPISGHATLYWYQQILGQGPKLLIQFQNNGVVDDSQLPKDRFSAERLKGVDSTLKIQPAKLEDSAVYLCASSVISTGELFFGEGSRLTVL.

The chain recombines TRBV5-1 with TRBJ2-7, with D possibly called TRBD1 or TRBD2 (5 bases each). The CDR3 covers 13 residues. The germline CDR1 and CDR2 sequences are SGHRS and YFSETQ. The V gene lost 4 bases and the J gene lost 4 bases, with 12 bases spanning the gap. The CDR3 reads CASSRDEAYEQYF. In DNA, the CDR3 is TGCGCCAGCAGCCGGGACGAAGCATACGAGCAGTACTTC.

Written as DNA, the CDR3 is TGCGCCAGCAGCTTGGCGACGAATATAAGGGCCTACGAGCAGTACTTC. Protein product: CASSLATNIRAYEQYF. The chain is built from TRBV5-1 and TRBJ2-7, with D uncertain. The germline V gene encodes CDR1 SGHRS and CDR2 YFSETQ. Trimming left V 0 bases short and J 2 bases short, with 15 bases between. CDR3 length: 16 residues.

The chain combines TRBV11-3 with TRBJ2-2; TRBD2 matches at 12 bases. Germline V gene data show CDR1 as SGHNT and CDR2 as YENEEA. With V trimmed by 4 bases and J by 1 base, 1 base remained unmatched. This CDR3 is built from 16 residues. The CDR3 region is CASSSTSGGNTGELFF. CDR3 DNA: TGTGCCAGCAGCTCGACTAGCGGGGGGAACACCGGGGAGCTGTTTTTT.

V is TRBV2 and J is TRBJ1-2; 7 nucleotides line up with TRBD1. This CDR3 comprises 12 residues. V gave up 8 bases and J gave up 8 bases; unmatched junction bases: 8. Germline CDR1 and CDR2: SNHLY and FYNNEI. CDR3 sequence: CASFTGAGGYTF. The DNA of the CDR3 is TGTGCCAGCTTTACAGGGGCGGGAGGCTACACCTTC.

The chain has TRBV7-8 and TRBJ1-2; D not certain. Germline-derived CDR1 and CDR2 are SGHVS and FQNEAQ. The CDR3 has 13 amino acids. Trimming cost V 5 bases and J 2 bases, with 9 bases left between them. The DNA for the CDR3 is TGTGCCAGCAGCCCCCTGGGGAACTATGGCTACACCTTC. Translation: CASSPLGNYGYTF.

V usage is TRBV30 and J usage is TRBJ1-2, with 9 bases aligning to TRBD1. Trimming cost V 6 bases and J 4 bases; bases outside gene matches: 6. Germline V gene lookup returns CDR1 GTSNPN and CDR2 SVGIG (reference sequence). There are 13 residues in the CDR3. The CDR3 is CACPDRGSYGYTF. CDR3 DNA sequence: TGTGCCTGCCCGGACAGGGGTAGCTATGGCTACACCTTC.